The sequence of this TCR beta chain was determined in a study of T cells after yellow fever vaccination. Notes on the study in general: Abundant contaminating clonotypes from the bulk population could appear in FACS-sorted repertoires. In post-booster samples, most primary-vaccination clones reappeared (about 97% CD4, roughly 90% CD8).

One entry per CDR3 protein results from TCRdb running MiXCR on the 5' RACE reads. The sample shows 150,000 to 200,000 distinct CDR3 sequences, roughly 8.8% of them seen only once. The germline CDR1 and CDR2 sequences are SGDLS and YYNGEE. The CDR3 is 14 amino acids. The V and J ends lost 4 bases and 2 bases respectively, with 13 bases between them. This clonotype came up a few times. Antigen specificity is unknown. This TCR was sampled from a man between 18 and 35 years old who received the YFV17D yellow fever vaccine. V gene TRBV9 combines with J gene TRBJ2-7; D not certain. Sequenced here: CD8+ T cells sorted from PBMCs, sampled 45 days after the yellow fever booster vaccination. This CDR3 is CASSPGRIPYEQYF. The CDR3 DNA is TGTGCCAGCAGCCCCGGACGAATTCCCTACGAGCAGTACTTC. Complete variable domain (other parts from reference TRBV9 and TRBJ2-7): DSGVTQTPKHLITATGQRVTLRCSPRSGDLSVYWYQQSLDQGLQFLIQYYNGEERAKGNILERFSAQQFPDLHSELNLSSLELGDSALYFCASSPGRIPYEQYFGPGTRLTVT.